The text below deals with one T cell receptor (beta chain). Its antigen is still unknown. TCRdb's table, derived via immunoSEQ multiplex PCR, lists solely in-frame clones and lacks some. The data hold about 100,000 clones, with approximately 87% observed a single time. This sample stems from a study of T cell responses to AZD1222 COVID-19 vaccine. Study-wide context: Doses given second, at about 4 or about 12 weeks, were pooled. General study results and limits: Spike-specific TCR breadth rose after two AZD1222 doses, and depth rose as well. The study reported that nearly half of spike-specific TCRs target unmutated variant regions.

This CDR3 contains 15 residues. The source was peripheral blood, collected on day 0 of AZD1222 vaccination. This chain connects TRBV21-1 to TRBJ2-7. TRBV21-1 is a pseudogene segment. This receptor was obtained from an adult in good health. The DNA of the CDR3 is TGTGCCAGCAGCAAATGGCGGGACACCCCCTACGAGCAGTACTTC. This codes for CASSKWRDTPYEQYF.